This is a list of T cell receptor beta chains from one sample in a study of blood T cell repertoires in COVID-19. Sequencing was performed with immunoSEQ multiplex PCR; in TCRdb, only in-frame clones are kept and a portion is missing. The data contain over 150,000 clones, around 83% of them singletons. Specimen: PBMCs or T cells enriched from blood (not recorded which). The receptor source for this set is a man aged 35 to 55 who had recovered from COVID-19. The CDR3 runs from the conserved cysteine through the conserved F or W. Clone sizes are given selectively: once, few, many, or a class where the clone is expanded.

clone_size	v_call	j_call	cdr3_aa
-	TRBV18	TRBJ1-6	CASSPFRGNNSPLHF
few	TRBV13	TRBJ2-7	CASSHGLAGVGEQYF
-	TRBV30	TRBJ1-2	CAWSVLGGSGPCF
-	TRBV18	TRBJ1-1	CASSPSGGSDEAFF
few	TRBV2	TRBJ1-1	CASSYRGLNTEAFF
-	TRBV4-2	TRBJ2-1	CASSQDWTSGSINEQFF
-	TRBV7-6	TRBJ2-7	CASSPMGGYEQYF
once	TRBV6-5	TRBJ1-2	CASSPDSSYGYTF
-	TRBV5-1	TRBJ2-7	CASSGQGDSYEQYF
-	TRBV30	TRBJ2-1	CAWSVQGGGPRWNEQFF
-	TRBV28	TRBJ2-5	CASSLGGRPSAGTQYF
few	TRBV5-1	TRBJ2-5	CASSLGLAVYQETQYF
-	TRBV19	TRBJ1-1	CASMEDWVSEAFF
-	TRBV12-3/TRBV12-4	TRBJ1-1	CASSPGGSTEAFF
-	TRBV7-2	TRBJ2-2	CASSRTSGSTGELFF
-	TRBV4-1	TRBJ1-2	CASSQDAPTGAWGYTF